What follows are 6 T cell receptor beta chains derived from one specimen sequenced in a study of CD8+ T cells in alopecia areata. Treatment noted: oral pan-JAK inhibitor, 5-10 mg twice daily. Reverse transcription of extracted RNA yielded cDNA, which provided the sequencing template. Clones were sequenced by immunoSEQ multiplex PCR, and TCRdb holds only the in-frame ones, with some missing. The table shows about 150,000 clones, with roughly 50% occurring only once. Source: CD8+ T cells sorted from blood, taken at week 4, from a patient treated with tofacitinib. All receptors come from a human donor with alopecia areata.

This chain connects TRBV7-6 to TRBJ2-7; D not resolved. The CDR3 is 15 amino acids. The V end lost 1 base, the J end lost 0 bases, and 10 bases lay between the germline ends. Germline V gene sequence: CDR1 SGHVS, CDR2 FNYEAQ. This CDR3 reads CASSLEEGFSYEQYF. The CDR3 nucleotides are TGTGCCAGCAGCTTAGAAGAAGGGTTCTCCTACGAGCAGTACTTC.

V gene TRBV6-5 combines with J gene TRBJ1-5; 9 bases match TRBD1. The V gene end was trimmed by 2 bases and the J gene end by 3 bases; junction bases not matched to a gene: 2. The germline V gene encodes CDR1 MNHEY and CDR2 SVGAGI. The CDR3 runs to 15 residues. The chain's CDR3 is CASSYVQGANQPQHF. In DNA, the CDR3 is TGTGCCAGCAGTTACGTACAGGGGGCCAATCAGCCCCAGCATTTT.

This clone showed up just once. Here the CDR3 reads CASASEGNEQFF. In nucleotides, the CDR3 is TGCGCCAGCGCCAGCGAGGGGAATGAGCAGTTCTTC. This chain uses TRBV5-1 with TRBJ2-1; TRBD1 or TRBD2 may be the D gene (5 bases each). Trimming pared 7 bases from V and 7 bases from J, leaving 12 bases between. This CDR3 has 12 amino acids. Germline CDR1 reads SGHRS; CDR2 reads YFSETQ.

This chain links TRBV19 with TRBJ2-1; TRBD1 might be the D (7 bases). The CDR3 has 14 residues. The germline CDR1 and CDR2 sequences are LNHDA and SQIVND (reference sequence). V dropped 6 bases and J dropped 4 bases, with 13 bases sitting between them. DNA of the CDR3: TGTGCCAGTAGGGGCGGGACAGCATACAATGAGCAGTTCTTC. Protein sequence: CASRGGTAYNEQFF. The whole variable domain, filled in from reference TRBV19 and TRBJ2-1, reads DGGITQSPKYLFRKEGQNVTLSCEQNLNHDAMYWYRQDPGQGLRLIYYSQIVNDFQKGDIAEGYSVSREKKESFPLTVTSAQKNPTAFYLCASRGGTAYNEQFFGPGTRLTVL.

CDR3 region: CASSVRTGDDSPLHF. The CDR3 region has the DNA TGTGCCAGCAGCGTTAGGACAGGGGACGACTCACCCCTCCACTTT. The chain uses TRBV5-4 and TRBJ1-6; 9 bases are shared with TRBD1. Germline V lookup: CDR1 SGHNT, CDR2 YYREEE (reference sequence). The CDR3 consists of 15 residues. Germline trimming cut 4 bases from V and 10 bases from J; bases unmatched to any gene: 9.

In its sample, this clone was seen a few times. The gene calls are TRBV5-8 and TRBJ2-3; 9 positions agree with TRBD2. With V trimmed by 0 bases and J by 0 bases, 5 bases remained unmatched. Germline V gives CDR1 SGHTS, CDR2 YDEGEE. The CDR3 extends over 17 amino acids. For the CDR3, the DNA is TGTGCCAGCAGCTTGGGGCTAGCGGGGCTTAGCACAGATACGCAGTATTTT. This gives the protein CASSLGLAGLSTDTQYF.